This TCR beta chain was identified during a study of blood T cell repertoires in COVID-19. Study summary: The origin of the acute and convalescent COVID-19 samples was the United States, Italy and Spain.

Original processing notes: Estimated nucleated cell counts came from reference gene primer amplification. Assay: immunoSEQ multiplex PCR; the TCRdb copy retains only in-frame clones and omits some. V, J and clone size were drawn from that table, and D and trimming were deduced from the DNA. This sample has approximately 180,000 clones, with more than 75% found just once. Germline V lookup: CDR1 MGHDK, CDR2 SYGVNS. V lost 9 bases and J 5 bases, leaving 14 bases between the germline ends. This CDR3 is 14 amino acids long. The rearrangement links TRBV25-1 to TRBJ1-6, with D possibly matching TRBD1 (6 bases). Sequencing was carried out using peripheral blood. The source of this sequence is a human donor in a cohort sampled during active COVID-19. Here the CDR3 reads CASRTGHDNSPLHF. The CDR3 region has the DNA TGTGCCAGTAGAACGGGACATGATAATTCACCCCTCCACTTT.